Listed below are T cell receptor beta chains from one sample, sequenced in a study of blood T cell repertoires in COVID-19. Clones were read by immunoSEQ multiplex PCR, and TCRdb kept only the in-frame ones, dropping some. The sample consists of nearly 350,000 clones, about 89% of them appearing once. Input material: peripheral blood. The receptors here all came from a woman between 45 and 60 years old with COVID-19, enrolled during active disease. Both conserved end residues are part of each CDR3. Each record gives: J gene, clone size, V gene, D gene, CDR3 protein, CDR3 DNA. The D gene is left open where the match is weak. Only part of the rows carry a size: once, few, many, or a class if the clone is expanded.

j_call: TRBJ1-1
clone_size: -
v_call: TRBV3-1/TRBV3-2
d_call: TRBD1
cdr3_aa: CASSHYRGENTEAFF
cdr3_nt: TGTGCCAGCAGCCACTACAGGGGTGAGAACACTGAAGCTTTCTTT

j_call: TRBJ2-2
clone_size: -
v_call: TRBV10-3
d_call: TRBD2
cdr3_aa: CAIPGSGGGLRNDPPLNTGELFF
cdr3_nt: TGTGCCATCCCCGGTTCCGGGGGGGGACTCCGAAATGACCCTCCGTTGAACACCGGGGAGCTGTTTTTT

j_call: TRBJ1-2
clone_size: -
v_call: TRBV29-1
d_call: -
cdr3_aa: CSVEDRFSRDTVGYGYTF
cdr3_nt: TGCAGCGTTGAAGATAGGTTTTCCCGGGACACGGTCGGCTATGGCTACACCTTC

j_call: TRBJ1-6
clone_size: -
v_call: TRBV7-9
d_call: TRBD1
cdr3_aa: CASSPTGNSPLHF
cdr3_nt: TGTGCCAGCAGCCCGACAGGGAATTCACCCCTCCACTTT

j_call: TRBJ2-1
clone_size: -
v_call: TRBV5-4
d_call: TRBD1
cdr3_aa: CASSRTGGNNEQFF
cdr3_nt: TGTGCCAGCAGCCGGACAGGGGGAAACAATGAGCAGTTCTTC

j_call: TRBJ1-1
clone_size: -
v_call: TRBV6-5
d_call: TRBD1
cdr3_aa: CASPRDRGDTEAFF
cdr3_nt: TGTGCCAGCCCCCGTGACAGGGGGGACACTGAAGCTTTCTTT

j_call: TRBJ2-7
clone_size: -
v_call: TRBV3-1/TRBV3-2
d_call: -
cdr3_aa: CASRVLAWQYF
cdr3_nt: TGTGCCAGCAGGGTGCTAGCGTGGCAGTACTTC

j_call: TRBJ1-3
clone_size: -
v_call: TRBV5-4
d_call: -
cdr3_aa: CASSLAGNTIYF
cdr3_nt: TGTGCCAGCAGCTTGGCGGGAAACACCATATATTTT

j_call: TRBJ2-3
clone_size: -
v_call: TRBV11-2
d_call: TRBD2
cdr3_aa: CASSLLAGLQSTDTQYF
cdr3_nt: TGTGCCAGCAGCTTACTAGCGGGATTACAAAGCACAGATACGCAGTATTTT

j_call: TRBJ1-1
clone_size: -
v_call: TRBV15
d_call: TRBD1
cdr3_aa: CATSVTGGEAFF
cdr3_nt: TGTGCCACCAGCGTAACAGGGGGCGAAGCTTTCTTT

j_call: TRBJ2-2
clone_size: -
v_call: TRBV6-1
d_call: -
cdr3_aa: CASSESSTGELFF
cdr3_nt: TGTGCCAGCAGTGAGAGTAGCACCGGGGAGCTGTTTTTT

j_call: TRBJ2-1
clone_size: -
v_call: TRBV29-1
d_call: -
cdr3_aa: CSDHSRVQNNEQFF
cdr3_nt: TGCAGCGACCACTCGAGGGTTCAAAACAATGAGCAGTTCTTC

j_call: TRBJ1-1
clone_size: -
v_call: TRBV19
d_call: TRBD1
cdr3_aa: CASSPGDRGYTEAFF
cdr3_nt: TGTGCCAGTAGTCCTGGGGACAGGGGCTACACTGAAGCTTTCTTT

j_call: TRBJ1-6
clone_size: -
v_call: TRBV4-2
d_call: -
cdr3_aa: CASSQEVGGGNSPLHF
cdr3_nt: TGTGCCAGCAGCCAAGAGGTCGGCGGGGGGAATTCACCCCTCCACTTT

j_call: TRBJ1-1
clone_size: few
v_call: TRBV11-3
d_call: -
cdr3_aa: CASSLGRHKDTEAFF
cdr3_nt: TGTGCCAGCAGCTTAGGGCGGCATAAGGACACTGAAGCTTTCTTT

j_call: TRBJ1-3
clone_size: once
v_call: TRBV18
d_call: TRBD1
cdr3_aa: CASSPGQGGNTIYF
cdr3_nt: TGTGCCAGCTCACCGGGACAGGGTGGAAACACCATATATTTT

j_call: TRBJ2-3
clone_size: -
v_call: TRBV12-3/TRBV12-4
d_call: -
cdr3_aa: CASSLRREDTQYF
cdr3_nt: TGTGCCAGCAGCCTGCGGAGGGAGGATACGCAGTATTTT

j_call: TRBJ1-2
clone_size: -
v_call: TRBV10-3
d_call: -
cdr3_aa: CAISGQEANYGYTF
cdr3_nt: TGTGCCATCAGTGGACAGGAAGCTAACTATGGCTACACCTTC

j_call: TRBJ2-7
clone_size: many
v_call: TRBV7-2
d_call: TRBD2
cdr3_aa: CASSLAGTSPYEQYF
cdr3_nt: TGTGCCAGCAGCCTAGCCGGGACTAGTCCCTACGAGCAGTACTTC

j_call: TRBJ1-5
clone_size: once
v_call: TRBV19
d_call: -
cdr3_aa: CASSIYGQAIDHF
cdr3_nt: TGTGCCAGTAGTATCTACGGTCAGGCCATCGATCATTTT

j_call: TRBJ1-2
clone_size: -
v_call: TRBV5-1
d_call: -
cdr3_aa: CASSLQGDNYGYTF
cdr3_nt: TGCGCCAGCAGCTTGCAGGGTGATAACTATGGCTACACCTTC

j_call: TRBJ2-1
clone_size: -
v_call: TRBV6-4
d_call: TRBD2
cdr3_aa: CASSSGGSSYNEQFF
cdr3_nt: TGTGCCAGCAGTAGCGGGGGGAGCTCCTACAATGAGCAGTTCTTC

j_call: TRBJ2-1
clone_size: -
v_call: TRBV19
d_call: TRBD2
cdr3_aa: CASRHDIAGGSYNEQFF
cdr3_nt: TGTGCCAGTAGACACGACATTGCGGGAGGATCCTACAATGAGCAGTTCTTC

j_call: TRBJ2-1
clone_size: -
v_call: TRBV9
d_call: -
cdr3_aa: CASSTGLNNEQFF
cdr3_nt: TGTGCCAGCAGCACGGGACTGAACAATGAGCAGTTCTTC

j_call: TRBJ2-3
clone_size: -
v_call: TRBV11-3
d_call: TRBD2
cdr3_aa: CASSRLAGGSTDTQYF
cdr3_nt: TGTGCCAGCAGCCGACTAGCGGGAGGGAGCACAGATACGCAGTATTTT

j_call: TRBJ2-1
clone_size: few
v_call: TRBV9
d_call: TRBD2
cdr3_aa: CASSSNPVLAGGTWGLMKEQFF
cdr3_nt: TGTGCCAGCAGCTCGAACCCAGTACTAGCGGGAGGGACCTGGGGGTTAATGAAAGAGCAGTTCTTC

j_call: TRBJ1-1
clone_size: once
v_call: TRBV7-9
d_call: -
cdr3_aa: CAGSPQGAGTEAFF
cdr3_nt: TGTGCCGGCAGCCCCCAGGGCGCGGGGACTGAAGCTTTCTTT

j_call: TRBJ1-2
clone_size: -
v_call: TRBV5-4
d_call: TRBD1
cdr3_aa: CASSTGQVQLYGYTF
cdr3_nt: TGTGCCAGCAGCACCGGACAGGTTCAACTCTATGGCTACACCTTC

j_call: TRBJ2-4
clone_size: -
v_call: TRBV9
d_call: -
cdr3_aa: CASSARSSTVIQYF
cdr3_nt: TGTGCCAGCAGCGCACGGTCCTCCACAGTCATTCAGTACTTC

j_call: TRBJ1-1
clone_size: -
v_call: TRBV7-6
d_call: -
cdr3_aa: CASSPAERMNTEAFF
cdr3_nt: TGTGCCAGCAGCCCCGCGGAGAGGATGAACACTGAAGCTTTCTTT

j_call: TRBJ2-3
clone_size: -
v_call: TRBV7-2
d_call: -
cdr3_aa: CASSYTSGDTDTQYF
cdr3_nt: TGTGCCAGCAGCTATACTTCGGGAGACACAGATACGCAGTATTTT

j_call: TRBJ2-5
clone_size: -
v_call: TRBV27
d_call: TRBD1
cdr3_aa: CASSYRGQGKETQYF
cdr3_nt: TGTGCCAGCTCATACCGCGGACAGGGAAAAGAGACCCAGTACTTC

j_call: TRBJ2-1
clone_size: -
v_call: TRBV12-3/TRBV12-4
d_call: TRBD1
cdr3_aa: CASGTVYNEQFF
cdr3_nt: TGTGCCAGCGGGACAGTATACAATGAGCAGTTCTTC

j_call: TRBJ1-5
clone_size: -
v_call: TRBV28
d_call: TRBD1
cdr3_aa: CASSFRQGRGQPQHF
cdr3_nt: TGTGCCAGCAGTTTTCGACAGGGGAGAGGTCAGCCCCAGCATTTT

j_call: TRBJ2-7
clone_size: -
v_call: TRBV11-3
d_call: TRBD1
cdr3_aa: CASSEESAGGVKQYF
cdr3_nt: TGTGCCAGCAGCGAGGAGAGTGCAGGGGGTGTTAAGCAGTACTTC

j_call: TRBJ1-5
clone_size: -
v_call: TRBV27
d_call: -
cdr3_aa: CASSPTQSNQPQHF
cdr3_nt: TGTGCCAGCAGCCCAACGCAGAGCAATCAGCCCCAGCATTTT

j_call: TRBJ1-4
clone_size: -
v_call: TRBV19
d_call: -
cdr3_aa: CASSIDLSWQGSEKLFF
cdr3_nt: TGTGCCAGTAGTATAGATCTATCGTGGCAGGGGAGCGAAAAACTGTTTTTT

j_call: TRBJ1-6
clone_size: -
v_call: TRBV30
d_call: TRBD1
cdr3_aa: CAWSSGTGGSSPLHF
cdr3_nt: TGTGCCTGGAGTTCCGGGACAGGGGGAAGCTCACCCCTCCACTTT

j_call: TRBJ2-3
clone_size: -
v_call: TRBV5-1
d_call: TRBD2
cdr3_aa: CASSLGSGTYTDTQYF
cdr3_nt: TGCGCCAGCAGCTTGGGGAGCGGGACTTACACAGATACGCAGTATTTT

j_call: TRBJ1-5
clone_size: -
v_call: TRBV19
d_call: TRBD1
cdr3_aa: CASTRQGRNQPQHF
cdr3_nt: TGTGCCAGTACCAGACAGGGGAGGAATCAGCCCCAGCATTTT

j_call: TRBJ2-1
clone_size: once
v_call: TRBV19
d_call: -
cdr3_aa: CASSVRGVAFYNEQFF
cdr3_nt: TGTGCCAGTAGTGTTCGTGGAGTAGCGTTTTACAATGAGCAGTTCTTC

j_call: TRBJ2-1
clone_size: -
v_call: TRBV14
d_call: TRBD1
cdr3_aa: CASSQEGGQGLSSYNEQFF
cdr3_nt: TGTGCCAGCAGCCAAGAAGGGGGACAGGGCTTAAGCTCCTACAATGAGCAGTTCTTC

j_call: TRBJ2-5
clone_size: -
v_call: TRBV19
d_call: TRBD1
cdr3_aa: CASSTWQGEETQYF
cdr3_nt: TGTGCCAGTAGTACCTGGCAGGGGGAAGAGACCCAGTACTTC

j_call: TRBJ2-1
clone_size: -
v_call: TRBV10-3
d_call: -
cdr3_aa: CAISESGAQGGDNEQFF
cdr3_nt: TGTGCCATCAGTGAGTCCGGTGCTCAGGGGGGAGACAATGAGCAGTTCTTC

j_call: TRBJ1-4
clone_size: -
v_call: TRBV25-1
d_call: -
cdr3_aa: CASSDYPELSNEKLFF
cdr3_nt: TGTGCCAGCAGTGATTACCCGGAGTTATCTAATGAAAAACTGTTTTTT

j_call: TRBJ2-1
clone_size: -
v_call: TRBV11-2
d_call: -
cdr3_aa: CASSTSTVPGQEQFF
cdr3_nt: TGTGCCAGCAGCACCTCGACTGTCCCGGGACAAGAGCAGTTCTTC

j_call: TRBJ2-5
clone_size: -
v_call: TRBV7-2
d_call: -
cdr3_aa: CASSSPGDETQYF
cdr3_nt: TGTGCCAGCAGCTCTCCAGGGGACGAGACCCAGTACTTC